The clone carrying this T cell receptor (beta chain) was recorded at least ten times. Its antigen is currently unknown. This entry belongs to a study of T cells in Graves' hyperthyroidism and ophthalmopathy. Whole-study results and caveats: Ophthalmopathy, as predicted by the model, came a median approximately 5.9 months after the prediction.

Among the patients, aged 18 to 65, hyperthyroidism was newly diagnosed and had lasted under 2 months. The V gene lost 6 bases and the J gene lost 0 bases, with 11 bases spanning the gap. The CDR3 is 15 residues long. CDR1 is SGHAT and CDR2 is FQNNGV in the germline V gene. Amplified TCR beta CDR3 regions came from RNA transcripts. TCR CDR3 regions were first amplified by RT-PCR with HTBI primers. TCRdb used MiXCR to reprocess the multiplex PCR reads, holding one entry per CDR3 protein. The sample yields 350,000 to 400,000 distinct CDR3 sequences, over 15% seen once. The sequence came from a woman under 30 with Graves' hyperthyroidism. The specimen was blood. The chain uses TRBV11-2 and TRBJ2-2; no clear D. The CDR3 bases are TGTGCCAGCAGGAGAGTAGGGCCGAACACCGGGGAGCTGTTTTTT. This translates into CASRRVGPNTGELFF.